These T cell receptor beta chains were read from a single sample in a study of blood T cell repertoires in COVID-19. Here immunoSEQ multiplex PCR was the method, and the copy in TCRdb shows in-frame clones only, minus some. The repertoire holds 130,000 to 150,000 clones, with roughly nine tenths as singletons. Material for sequencing was PBMCs or T cells enriched from blood (not recorded which). The receptors derive from a middle-aged woman who had been exposed to COVID-19. Both conserved end residues are part of each CDR3. D genes are given only for firm matches. Rows may omit the clone size; those that give it use once, few, many or a size class.

>TRBV4-1|-|TRBJ1-1|once
CASSQEPGTEAFF
TGCGCCAGCAGCCAAGAACCAGGGACTGAAGCTTTCTTT
>TRBV9|-|TRBJ2-7|once
CASSVAGDVYEQYF
TGTGCCAGCAGCGTCGCAGGGGACGTCTACGAGCAGTACTTC
>TRBV28|-|TRBJ1-4|-
CASTESSGGNEKLFF
TGTGCCAGCACCGAAAGTAGCGGGGGTAATGAAAAACTGTTTTTT
>TRBV25-1|-|TRBJ1-1|-
CASSDPLGEGKTEAFF
TGTGCCAGCAGTGACCCTCTCGGGGAGGGAAAAACTGAAGCTTTCTTT
>TRBV28|-|TRBJ2-7|-
CASSFLGSTYEQYF
TGTGCCAGCAGTTTCCTAGGTAGCACCTACGAGCAGTACTTC
>TRBV7-6|-|TRBJ2-5|few
CASSLGVQGWETQYF
TGTGCCAGCAGCTTAGGGGTTCAGGGTTGGGAGACCCAGTACTTC
>TRBV12-5|TRBD2|TRBJ2-7|-
CASGLGLAGSYEQYF
TGTGCTAGTGGTTTGGGACTAGCGGGATCCTACGAGCAGTACTTC
>TRBV9|-|TRBJ1-1|-
CASSPLSTEAFF
TGTGCCAGCAGCCCCCTCTCCACTGAAGCTTTCTTT
>TRBV6-2/TRBV6-3|TRBD2|TRBJ2-1|-
CASSYLGAGAYNEQFF
TGTGCCAGCAGTTACCTAGGAGCGGGAGCCTACAATGAGCAGTTCTTC
>TRBV11-2|-|TRBJ1-4|-
CASSQPGVRLFF
TGTGCCAGCAGCCAGCCAGGGGTTAGACTGTTTTTT
>TRBV9|TRBD1|TRBJ2-5|-
CASSVDWTGIQETQYF
TGTGCCAGCAGCGTAGATTGGACAGGGATTCAAGAGACCCAGTACTTC
>TRBV5-5|-|TRBJ2-3|-
CASSLPGTDTQYF
TGTGCCAGCAGCCTGCCGGGTACAGATACGCAGTATTTT
>TRBV2|-|TRBJ1-1|-
CASSPDTEAFF
TGTGCCAGCAGTCCAGATACTGAAGCTTTCTTT
>TRBV2|TRBD1|TRBJ1-3|-
CASRRTGASSGNTIYF
TGTGCCAGCAGGAGGACAGGGGCCAGCTCTGGAAACACCATATATTTT
>TRBV2|TRBD1|TRBJ2-3|-
CARTGVGTDTQYF
TGTGCCAGAACAGGGGTCGGCACAGATACGCAGTATTTT
>TRBV10-1|-|TRBJ1-5|-
CASSLLPGIRISNQPQHF
TGCGCCAGCAGTTTACTACCCGGTATCAGAATTAGCAATCAGCCCCAGCATTTT
>TRBV6-5|-|TRBJ1-1|-
CASRTLGLLNTEAFF
TGTGCCAGCAGAACCCTGGGACTGTTGAACACTGAAGCTTTCTTT
>TRBV12-3/TRBV12-4|-|TRBJ1-4|-
CATGTANEKLFF
TGTGCCACAGGTACAGCTAATGAAAAACTGTTTTTT
>TRBV5-4|-|TRBJ2-7|-
CASSLQNSYEQYF
TGTGCCAGCAGCTTACAGAATTCCTACGAGCAGTACTTC
>TRBV27|TRBD1|TRBJ1-5|-
CASSGTGFQPQHF
TGTGCCAGCAGTGGGACAGGGTTTCAGCCCCAGCATTTT
>TRBV10-1|-|TRBJ2-7|-
CASSEGTGTYEQYF
TGCGCCAGCAGTGAGGGCACAGGGACCTACGAGCAGTACTTC
>TRBV27|-|TRBJ1-5|-
CASSPGRDSNQPQHF
TGTGCCAGCAGTCCCGGCCGGGATAGCAATCAGCCCCAGCATTTT
>TRBV19|TRBD2|TRBJ2-2|-
CASTGLVRIGELFF
TGTGCCAGTACGGGACTAGTTCGAATCGGGGAGCTGTTTTTT
>TRBV5-1|-|TRBJ1-2|-
CASSLEMSFGYTF
TGCGCCAGCAGCTTGGAGATGAGTTTTGGCTACACCTTC